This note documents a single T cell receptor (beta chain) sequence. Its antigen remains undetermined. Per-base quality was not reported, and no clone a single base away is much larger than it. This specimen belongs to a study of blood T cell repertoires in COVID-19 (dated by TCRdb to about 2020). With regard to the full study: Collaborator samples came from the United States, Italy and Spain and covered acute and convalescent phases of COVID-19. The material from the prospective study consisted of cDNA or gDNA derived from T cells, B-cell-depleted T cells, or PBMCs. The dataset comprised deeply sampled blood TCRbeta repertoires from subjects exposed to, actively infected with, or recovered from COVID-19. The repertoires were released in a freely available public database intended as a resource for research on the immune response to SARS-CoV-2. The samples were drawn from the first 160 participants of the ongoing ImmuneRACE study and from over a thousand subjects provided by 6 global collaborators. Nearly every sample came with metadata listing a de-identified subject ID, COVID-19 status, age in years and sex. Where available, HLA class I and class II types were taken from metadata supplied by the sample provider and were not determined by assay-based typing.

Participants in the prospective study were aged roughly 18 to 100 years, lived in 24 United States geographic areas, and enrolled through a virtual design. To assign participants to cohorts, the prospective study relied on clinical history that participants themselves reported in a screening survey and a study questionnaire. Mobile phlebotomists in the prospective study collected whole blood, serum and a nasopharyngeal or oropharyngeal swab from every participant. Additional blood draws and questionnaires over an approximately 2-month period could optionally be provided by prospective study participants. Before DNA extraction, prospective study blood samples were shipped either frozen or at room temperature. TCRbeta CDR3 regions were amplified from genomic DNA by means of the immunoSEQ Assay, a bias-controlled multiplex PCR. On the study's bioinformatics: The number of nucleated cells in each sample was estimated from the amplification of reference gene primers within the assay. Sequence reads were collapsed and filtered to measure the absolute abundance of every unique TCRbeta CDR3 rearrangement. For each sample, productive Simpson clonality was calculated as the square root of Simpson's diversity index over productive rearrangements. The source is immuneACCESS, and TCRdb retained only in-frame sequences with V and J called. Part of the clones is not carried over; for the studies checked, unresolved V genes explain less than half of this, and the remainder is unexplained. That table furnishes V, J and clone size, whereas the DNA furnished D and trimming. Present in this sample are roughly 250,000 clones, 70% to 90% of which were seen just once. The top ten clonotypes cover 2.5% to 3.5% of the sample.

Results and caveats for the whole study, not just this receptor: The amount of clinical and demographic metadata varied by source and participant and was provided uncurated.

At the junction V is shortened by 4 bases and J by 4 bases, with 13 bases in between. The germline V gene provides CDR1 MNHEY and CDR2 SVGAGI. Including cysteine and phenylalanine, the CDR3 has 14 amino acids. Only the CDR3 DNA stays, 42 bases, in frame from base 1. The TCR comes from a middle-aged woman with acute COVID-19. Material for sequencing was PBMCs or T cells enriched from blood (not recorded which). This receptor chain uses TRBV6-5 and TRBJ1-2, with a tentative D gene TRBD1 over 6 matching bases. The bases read TGTGCCAGCAGTTCACGGACAGACAGCTATGGCTACACCTTC. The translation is CASSSRTDSYGYTF.